Listed here are 28 T cell receptor beta chains from one sample, sequenced in a study of cytomegalovirus exposure and HLA in healthy donors. Primers included in the PCR were 60 Vbeta and 13 Jbeta primers. Assay: immunoSEQ multiplex PCR; the TCRdb copy retains only in-frame clones and omits some. The sample consists of around 80,000 clones, about three quarters of them appearing once. Sequenced sample: PBMCs. These receptors all stem from a man aged 35-49 years in good health and CMV-seronegative.

The chain combines TRBV15 with TRBJ2-7; TRBD2 matches at 11 bases. This CDR3 region has 18 residues. V trimming: 3 bases; J trimming: 2 bases; junction bases outside the gene matches: 12. From germline, CDR1 is LNHNV and CDR2 YYDKDF (reference sequence). CDR3 nucleotide sequence: TGTGCCACCAGCAGGGCAACTAGCGGGAGTTCCCTTCCCTACGAGCAGTACTTC. As protein: CATSRATSGSSLPYEQYF.

The chain employs TRBV19 and TRBJ1-1; D is uncertain. V lost 0 bases to trimming and J lost 4 bases, with 9 bases between them. The germline V gene has CDR1 LNHDA and CDR2 SQIVND (reference sequence). This CDR3 has 14 amino acids. CDR3 nucleotide sequence: TGTGCCAGTAGTATAGATCGGGTTTTCACTGAAGCTTTCTTT. It encodes CASSIDRVFTEAFF.

The chain is built from TRBV6-1 and TRBJ2-3, with 8 positions matching TRBD1. The CDR3 covers 15 residues. V was pared by 11 bases and J by 1 base, with 11 bases of the junction left unmatched. CDR1 MNHNS and CDR2 SASEGT come from the germline V gene. The CDR3 loop reads CAGQPDRVRTDTQYF. The CDR3 DNA sequence: TGTGCCGGTCAGCCGGACAGGGTCCGCACAGATACGCAGTATTTT.

This clone was picked up one time. This rearrangement joins TRBV7-2 to TRBJ1-2; D is unclear. The CDR3 is 15 amino acids. V lost 1 base and J 4 bases, leaving 13 bases between the germline ends. The germline V gene encodes CDR1 SGHTA and CDR2 FQGNSA. CDR3 bases: TGTGCCAGCAGCTTAGGGGGAGGCCTTCCCTATGGCTACACCTTC. This sequence encodes CASSLGGGLPYGYTF.

The chain has TRBV6-1 and TRBJ2-5, with a possible D match to TRBD2 (5 bases). With 4 bases removed from V and 5 bases from J, the gap between germline ends came to 11 bases. CDR1 is MNHNS and CDR2 is SASEGT in the germline V gene. This CDR3 has 13 residues. The CDR3 DNA reads as TGTGCCAGCAGTGTCGAGGGCGGGGAGACCCAGTACTTC. This translates into CASSVEGGETQYF.

The chain uses TRBV5-4 and TRBJ2-5, with TRBD1 matching over 7 bases. Germline CDR1 is SGHNT and CDR2 is YYREEE (reference sequence). This CDR3 has 13 amino acids. The J segment lost 5 bases and the V segment lost 2 bases, leaving 3 bases of the junction unmatched. CDR3 region: CASSLQGRETQYF. For the CDR3, the DNA is TGTGCCAGCAGCTTACAGGGGCGGGAGACCCAGTACTTC. The full variable domain, with the rest looked up from reference TRBV5-4 and TRBJ2-5, is ETGVTQSPTHLIKTRGQQVTLRCSSQSGHNTVSWYQQALGQGPQFIFQYYREEENGRGNFPPRFSGLQFPNYSSELNVNALELDDSALYLCASSLQGRETQYFGPGTRLLVL.

This clone has a single count. The V gene is TRBV18, the J gene TRBJ2-5; TRBD1 agrees at 8 bases. The germline V gene encodes CDR1 KGHSH and CDR2 LQKENI. Trimming removed 2 bases from V and 4 bases from J; junction bases left unmatched: 3. The CDR3 is made up of 14 amino acids. The CDR3 spells CASSPGQGAETQYF. CDR3 DNA: TGTGCCAGCTCACCAGGGCAGGGGGCAGAGACCCAGTACTTC. The entire variable domain, with the rest obtained from reference TRBV18 and TRBJ2-5, is as follows: NAGVMQNPRHLVRRRGQEARLRCSPMKGHSHVYWYRQLPEEGLKFMVYLQKENIIDESGMPKERFSAEFPKEGPSILRIQQVVRGDSAAYFCASSPGQGAETQYFGPGTRLLVL.

This CDR3 is CASSYSTANTEAFF. The CDR3 nucleotides read TGTGCCAGCAGTTACTCGACAGCTAACACTGAAGCTTTCTTT. The chain joins TRBV6-5 to TRBJ1-1; the D gene is possibly TRBD1 (5 bases). CDR3 length: 14 residues. The germline V and J ends were trimmed by 0 bases and 2 bases, with 7 bases remaining between them. Germline V gene data show CDR1 as MNHEY and CDR2 as SVGAGI.

CDR3 coding DNA: TGCGCCAGCCGCATACAGGGGGCGGATGGCTACACCTTC. As protein: CASRIQGADGYTF. This chain links TRBV5-1 with TRBJ1-2; TRBD1 agrees at 9 bases. V dropped 7 bases and J dropped 6; count of bases not matched to a gene: 7. The germline gives CDR1 SGHRS, CDR2 YFSETQ. The length of the CDR3 is 13 residues. Drawing the rest from reference TRBV5-1 and TRBJ1-2, the complete variable domain is KAGVTQTPRYLIKTRGQQVTLSCSPISGHRSVSWYQQTPGQGLQFLFEYFSETQRNKGNFPGRFSGRQFSNSRSEMNVSTLELGDSALYLCASRIQGADGYTFGSGTRLTVV.

V gene TRBV5-1 combines with J gene TRBJ1-2; possibly TRBD1 for D (6 bases). The CDR3 totals 15 residues. The germline V and J ends were trimmed by 0 bases and 8 bases, with 17 bases remaining between them. The germline V gene encodes CDR1 SGHRS and CDR2 YFSETQ. In DNA form, the CDR3 reads TGCGCCAGCAGCTTGGACGGTAAACCGGGGGGCGGCTACACCTTC. It codes for CASSLDGKPGGGYTF. Together with reference TRBV5-1 and TRBJ1-2, the CDR3 gives the full variable domain: KAGVTQTPRYLIKTRGQQVTLSCSPISGHRSVSWYQQTPGQGLQFLFEYFSETQRNKGNFPGRFSGRQFSNSRSEMNVSTLELGDSALYLCASSLDGKPGGGYTFGSGTRLTVV.

The chain links TRBV30 to TRBJ2-1, with 9 bases that match TRBD2. This CDR3 has 15 residues. Germline CDR1 GTSNPN, CDR2 SVGIG (reference sequence). V was clipped by 8 bases and J by 9 bases; unmatched bases: 17. The DNA for the CDR3 is TGTGCCCGGGCGGGGCTAGCGGGAAAGATAGGTGAGCAGTTCTTC. Its protein is CARAGLAGKIGEQFF.

A single count supports this clone. This chain connects TRBV5-6 to TRBJ1-2; 7 nucleotides line up with TRBD1. The CDR3 runs to 14 residues. The J segment lost 8 bases and the V segment lost 0 bases, leaving 7 bases of the junction unmatched. Germline assignment: CDR1 SGHDT and CDR2 YYEEEE. The CDR3 reads CASSLGGQSGGYTF. DNA of the CDR3: TGTGCCAGCAGCTTGGGGGGACAGTCGGGCGGCTACACCTTC.

The CDR3 DNA sequence: TGTGCCAGCAGCCAAGTCGACTTGAATCAGCCCCAGCATTTT. This translates into CASSQVDLNQPQHF. This chain connects TRBV4-2 to TRBJ1-5, with D unresolved. The CDR3 covers 14 residues. V dropped 1 base and J dropped 4 bases, with 8 bases sitting between them. Germline values: CDR1 LGHNA, CDR2 YNFKEQ.

J is TRBJ2-2 and V is TRBV5-1; 9 bases map to TRBD1. V shed 0 bases and J 5 bases; nucleotides not matched to a gene: 2. Germline-derived CDR1 and CDR2 are SGHRS and YFSETQ. This CDR3 comprises 15 residues. The DNA of the CDR3 is TGCGCCAGCAGCTTGGATGGACAGGGGACCGGGGAGCTGTTTTTT. Translation gives CASSLDGQGTGELFF. The entire variable domain, with the rest obtained from reference TRBV5-1 and TRBJ2-2, is as follows: KAGVTQTPRYLIKTRGQQVTLSCSPISGHRSVSWYQQTPGQGLQFLFEYFSETQRNKGNFPGRFSGRQFSNSRSEMNVSTLELGDSALYLCASSLDGQGTGELFFGEGSRLTVL.

V gene TRBV28 combines with J gene TRBJ2-7, with TRBD1 matching 8 bases. Unmatched junction bases numbered 6, after V lost 2 bases and J lost 3 bases. This CDR3 is 15 amino acids long. Germline V lookup: CDR1 MDHEN, CDR2 SYDVKM. In DNA, the CDR3 is TGTGCCAGCAGTTTACAGGGGGCGGGTTTCTACGAGCAGTACTTC. It is translated as CASSLQGAGFYEQYF.

The chain employs TRBV7-2 and TRBJ1-1; a weak D match, TRBD1 (6 bases). In germline, CDR1 is SGHTA, CDR2 FQGNSA. The CDR3 spans 15 residues. Trimming pared 5 bases from V and 3 bases from J, leaving 16 bases between. CDR3 sequence (DNA): TGTGCCAGCAGCATGTGGGGGGGCGCGGACACTGAAGCTTTCTTT. This encodes CASSMWGGADTEAFF. The variable domain in full, with the rest retrieved from reference TRBV7-2 and TRBJ1-1, is GAGVSQSPSNKVTEKGKDVELRCDPISGHTALYWYRQSLGQGLEFLIYFQGNSAPDKSGLPSDRFSAERTGGSVSTLTIQRTQQEDSAVYLCASSMWGGADTEAFFGQGTRLTVV.

As regards this clone: The same CDR3 can be traced to other DNA sequences in this sample. The J gene is TRBJ2-7, the V gene TRBV7-6, with D uncertain. The germline CDR1 and CDR2 sequences are SGHVS and FNYEAQ. The V and J ends lost 5 bases and 3 bases respectively, with 8 bases between them. The CDR3 covers 12 residues. The chain's CDR3 is CASSDDIYEQYF. As DNA, the CDR3 is TGTGCCAGCAGCGATGACATCTACGAGCAGTACTTC.

The rearrangement links TRBV25-1 to TRBJ2-5; tentative D call: TRBD2 (6 bases). V lost 2 bases to trimming and J lost 2 bases, with 18 bases between them. The germline V gene encodes CDR1 MGHDK and CDR2 SYGVNS. CDR3 length: 17 residues. Here the CDR3 DNA reads TGTGCCAGCAGTGAAGGTAGCGGCACTTCTTCACAAGAGACCCAGTACTTC. Translation gives CASSEGSGTSSQETQYF.

This clone was recorded only once. The chain employs TRBV6-5 and TRBJ2-4; TRBD1 matches at 7 bases. V shed 6 bases, J shed 3 bases, and the junction held 8 bases outside the gene matches. Germline CDR1 reads MNHEY; CDR2 reads SVGAGI. The CDR3 runs 15 residues. The CDR3 here is CASSDRVGGKNIQYF. CDR3 nucleotide sequence: TGTGCCAGCAGCGACAGGGTGGGCGGCAAAAACATTCAGTACTTC.

This chain links TRBV28 with TRBJ1-5; 7 bases agree with TRBD1. Looked up from germline, CDR1 is MDHEN and CDR2 is SYDVKM. This CDR3 is built from 15 residues. The junction had 8 bases not matched to a gene; V was cut back by 6 bases and J by 3 bases. CDR3 residues: CASSPDRENNQPQHF. The CDR3 DNA reads TGTGCCAGCAGCCCTGACAGGGAGAACAATCAGCCCCAGCATTTT.

This chain joins TRBV28 and TRBJ1-1, with TRBD1 matching over 7 bases. Germline values: CDR1 MDHEN, CDR2 SYDVKM. The trim removed 6 bases at V and 6 bases at J, leaving 7 bases unmatched. The CDR3 sequence is 13 residues long. CDR3 sequence: CASRVDRSAEAFF. The CDR3 region has the DNA TGTGCCAGCAGGGTGGACAGGTCGGCTGAAGCTTTCTTT. Full variable domain (rest looked up from reference TRBV28 and TRBJ1-1): DVKVTQSSRYLVKRTGEKVFLECVQDMDHENMFWYRQDPGLGLRLIYFSYDVKMKEKGDIPEGYSVSREKKERFSLILESASTNQTSMYLCASRVDRSAEAFFGQGTRLTVV.

This clone was seen only a few times. The chain carries TRBV9 and TRBJ1-2; no firm D call. Trimming shortened V by 5 bases and J by 14 bases, and 19 bases separated the two germline ends. This CDR3 is built from 12 residues. CDR1 is SGDLS, CDR2 YYNGEE, per germline. CDR3 in amino acids: CASSSIGEGPTF. The CDR3 nucleotides read TGTGCCAGCAGTAGTATTGGGGAGGGCCCAACCTTC.

V and J are TRBV6-1 and TRBJ1-5, with D possibly being TRBD1 (5 bases). Germline CDR1 and CDR2: MNHNS and SASEGT. The CDR3 totals 17 residues. Trimming shortened V by 2 bases and J by 7 bases, and 21 bases separated the two germline ends. The CDR3 DNA follows: TGTGCCAGCAGTGAACCGGCAGGGAATTTCGGAACGCAGCCCCAGCATTTT. Translation: CASSEPAGNFGTQPQHF.

The chain recombines TRBV28 with TRBJ1-5, with TRBD1 matching over 8 bases. Germline values: CDR1 MDHEN, CDR2 SYDVKM. The CDR3 extends over 14 amino acids. Trimming at V came to 6 bases and at J to 5 bases, leaving 6 bases not matched to a gene. The CDR3 DNA sequence: TGTGCCAGCAGCACCCAGGGGGCAGATCAGCCCCAGCATTTT. This translates into CASSTQGADQPQHF.

This clone was seen only once. As DNA, the CDR3 is TGCAGTGCCAGTGAGGGGGCCCCGGGCACCTTC. Protein sequence: CSASEGAPGTF. The V gene is TRBV20-1, the J gene TRBJ1-2; 7 bases line up with TRBD1. This CDR3 is 11 amino acids long. Germline V gene data show CDR1 as DFQATT and CDR2 as SNEGSKA (reference sequence). Unmatched junction bases numbered 11, after V lost 6 bases and J lost 13 bases.

This clone was found a few times. The chain joins TRBV7-9 to TRBJ2-1, with TRBD2 matching over 7 bases. CDR3 length equals 14 residues. Unmatched junction bases numbered 5, after V lost 3 bases and J lost 6 bases. Germline V gene sequence: CDR1 SEHNR, CDR2 FQNEAQ (reference sequence). CDR3 loop: CASSFAGAPNEQFF. CDR3 bases: TGTGCCAGCAGCTTTGCGGGAGCACCCAATGAGCAGTTCTTC.

This clone was counted only a few times. This sequence joins TRBV25-1 and TRBJ2-7, with TRBD1 matching over 7 bases. The CDR3 extends over 14 amino acids. The V and J ends lost 1 base and 5 bases, in that order; junction bases with no gene match: 5. Germline values: CDR1 MGHDK, CDR2 SYGVNS. The CDR3 DNA is TGTGCCAGCAGTGAATCCAGGGGGATACACGAGCAGTACTTC. Translated, it gives CASSESRGIHEQYF.

This clone was counted only a few times. This chain's CDR3 is CAISEPGGSRYEQYF. The CDR3 DNA reads TGTGCCATCAGTGAGCCCGGCGGGAGCCGGTACGAGCAGTACTTC. This rearrangement joins TRBV10-3 to TRBJ2-7, with TRBD2 identical over 7 bases. V dropped 2 bases and J dropped 4; count of bases not matched to a gene: 8. Germline V lookup: CDR1 ENHRY, CDR2 SYGVKD. The CDR3 has 15 amino acids.